Listed below are T cell receptor beta chains from one sample, sequenced in a study of PD-1 blockade in mismatch repair-deficient tumors. Measured with immunoSEQ multiplex PCR; TCRdb has only the in-frame clones, and not every one. The repertoire holds about 39,000 clones, with roughly 88% as singletons. The sample was PBMCs, taken 38 to 40 weeks after starting pembrolizumab. These receptors all come from an adult with mismatch repair-deficient cancer. CDR3s include the opening cysteine and the closing phenylalanine or tryptophan. The order of the fields is clone size, D gene, J gene, V gene, CDR3 DNA, CDR3 protein. D genes are given only for firm matches. The size field is filled for only some rows; it gives once, few, many or a size class.

clone_size: -
d_call: -
j_call: TRBJ2-5
v_call: TRBV10-1
cdr3_nt: TGCGCCAGCAGTGCTGGACAGTTAGAGACCCAGTACTTC
cdr3_aa: CASSAGQLETQYF

clone_size: -
d_call: -
j_call: TRBJ2-2
v_call: TRBV19
cdr3_nt: TGTGCCAGTAGTATAGCAATCGGTTCGAGGGTCGCCGGGGAGCTGTTTTTT
cdr3_aa: CASSIAIGSRVAGELFF

clone_size: once
d_call: TRBD2
j_call: TRBJ2-4
v_call: TRBV4-1
cdr3_nt: TGCGCCAGCAGCCAGGCTCAGGGGCGGGAGGTCGCCAAAAACATTCAGTACTTC
cdr3_aa: CASSQAQGREVAKNIQYF

clone_size: -
d_call: -
j_call: TRBJ2-3
v_call: TRBV5-1
cdr3_nt: TGCGCCAGCAGCTTGGGTGGGCAGGGCACCACAGATACGCAGTATTTT
cdr3_aa: CASSLGGQGTTDTQYF

clone_size: -
d_call: -
j_call: TRBJ1-3
v_call: TRBV5-1
cdr3_nt: TGCGCCAGCAGCTTGGTGGCAGGGCCTGGAAACACCATATATTTT
cdr3_aa: CASSLVAGPGNTIYF

clone_size: few
d_call: TRBD2
j_call: TRBJ2-7
v_call: TRBV28
cdr3_nt: TGTGCCAGCAGTTTAGGGGCGGGAGGTTACGAGCAGTACTTC
cdr3_aa: CASSLGAGGYEQYF

clone_size: -
d_call: TRBD1
j_call: TRBJ2-5
v_call: TRBV7-7
cdr3_nt: TGTGCCAGCAGCCTACAGGGGGAAGGAGAGACCCAGTACTTC
cdr3_aa: CASSLQGEGETQYF

clone_size: few
d_call: TRBD2
j_call: TRBJ2-7
v_call: TRBV6-5
cdr3_nt: TGTGCCAGCAGTTACCAGGGGACTAGCGGTCCCTACGAGCAGTACTTC
cdr3_aa: CASSYQGTSGPYEQYF

clone_size: -
d_call: -
j_call: TRBJ2-7
v_call: TRBV6-5
cdr3_nt: TGTGCCAGCAGTGGCATGACAGGAGCCTACGAGCAGTACTTC
cdr3_aa: CASSGMTGAYEQYF

clone_size: few
d_call: TRBD1
j_call: TRBJ2-7
v_call: TRBV9
cdr3_nt: TGTGCCAGCAGCGGACAGGGGGTCTACGAGCAGTACTTC
cdr3_aa: CASSGQGVYEQYF

clone_size: few
d_call: -
j_call: TRBJ2-1
v_call: TRBV10-2
cdr3_nt: TGCGCCAGCAGTGATGCCCTATACAATGAGCAGTTCTTC
cdr3_aa: CASSDALYNEQFF

clone_size: -
d_call: -
j_call: TRBJ1-2
v_call: TRBV28
cdr3_nt: TGTGCCAGCAGTTACGCAGGGGATGGCTACACCTTC
cdr3_aa: CASSYAGDGYTF

clone_size: -
d_call: TRBD2
j_call: TRBJ2-1
v_call: TRBV19
cdr3_nt: TGTGCCAGTAGTTGGACTAGCCTGGGGGACGATGAGCAGTTCTTC
cdr3_aa: CASSWTSLGDDEQFF

clone_size: once
d_call: -
j_call: TRBJ1-5
v_call: TRBV7-3
cdr3_nt: TGTGCCAGCAGCCCGGGGGGGGGTCAGCCCCAGCATTTT
cdr3_aa: CASSPGGGQPQHF

clone_size: -
d_call: TRBD2
j_call: TRBJ2-7
v_call: TRBV6-1
cdr3_nt: TGTGCCAGCAGTGAAGGGGCGGGAGCCTCCTACGAGCAGTACTTC
cdr3_aa: CASSEGAGASYEQYF

clone_size: -
d_call: -
j_call: TRBJ2-1
v_call: TRBV5-4
cdr3_nt: TGTGCCAGCAGCCGTACAGGGACCTCAAACAATGAGCAGTTCTTC
cdr3_aa: CASSRTGTSNNEQFF

clone_size: -
d_call: TRBD1
j_call: TRBJ1-3
v_call: TRBV10-3
cdr3_nt: TGTGCCATCAGTGGTGACAGGGAGGTGGACGGAAACACCATATATTTT
cdr3_aa: CAISGDREVDGNTIYF

clone_size: -
d_call: TRBD1
j_call: TRBJ1-1
v_call: TRBV18
cdr3_nt: TGTGCCAGCTCAGAACAGGGGGCAGGGTACACTGAAGCTTTCTTT
cdr3_aa: CASSEQGAGYTEAFF

clone_size: few
d_call: -
j_call: TRBJ1-1
v_call: TRBV4-1
cdr3_nt: TGCGCCAGCAGCCTAGTTCTTACGGATGGGCTAAACACTGAAGCTTTCTTT
cdr3_aa: CASSLVLTDGLNTEAFF

clone_size: -
d_call: -
j_call: TRBJ2-3
v_call: TRBV9
cdr3_nt: TGTGCCAGCAGCGTAGCAGGGGGGGCGGGAGGCTCCACAGATACGCAGTATTTT
cdr3_aa: CASSVAGGAGGSTDTQYF

clone_size: -
d_call: -
j_call: TRBJ1-5
v_call: TRBV28
cdr3_nt: TGTGCCAGCAACCCCCCAGATTATAGCAATCAGCCCCAGCATTTT
cdr3_aa: CASNPPDYSNQPQHF

clone_size: -
d_call: -
j_call: TRBJ1-5
v_call: TRBV19
cdr3_nt: TGTGCCAGTAGGAAACTTAGCAATCAGCCCCAGCATTTT
cdr3_aa: CASRKLSNQPQHF

clone_size: -
d_call: -
j_call: TRBJ2-3
v_call: TRBV6-6
cdr3_nt: TGTGCCAGCAGATCCTCTAGCACAGATACGCAGTATTTT
cdr3_aa: CASRSSSTDTQYF

clone_size: -
d_call: TRBD1
j_call: TRBJ1-2
v_call: TRBV6-1
cdr3_nt: TGTGCCAGCAGTGAGCAGGACAGGAGGGACTATGGCTACACCTTC
cdr3_aa: CASSEQDRRDYGYTF

clone_size: once
d_call: -
j_call: TRBJ1-5
v_call: TRBV6-5
cdr3_nt: TGTGCCAGCAGTTACGCGGGGGGACAGCCCCAGCATTTT
cdr3_aa: CASSYAGGQPQHF

clone_size: once
d_call: TRBD2
j_call: TRBJ2-2
v_call: TRBV9
cdr3_nt: TGTGCCTCCAGCCGGCTAGCGGGAGAAGTTGGCGGGGAGCTGTTTTTT
cdr3_aa: CASSRLAGEVGGELFF

clone_size: -
d_call: -
j_call: TRBJ1-4
v_call: TRBV5-4
cdr3_nt: TGTGCCAGCAGCTTGAGCAGGGATCCAAATGAAAAACTGTTTTTT
cdr3_aa: CASSLSRDPNEKLFF

clone_size: few
d_call: -
j_call: TRBJ2-5
v_call: TRBV28
cdr3_nt: TGTGCCAGCAGTCTCCCCCAGGGCGCCAGGGAGACCCAGTACTTC
cdr3_aa: CASSLPQGARETQYF

clone_size: -
d_call: TRBD1
j_call: TRBJ1-1
v_call: TRBV11-2
cdr3_nt: TGTGCCAGCAGCTTAGATCCGCGACAGGGGTATGCTTTCTTT
cdr3_aa: CASSLDPRQGYAFF

clone_size: -
d_call: -
j_call: TRBJ2-1
v_call: TRBV5-1
cdr3_nt: TGCGCCAGCAGCATTTCTAGCACCGACAATGAGCAGTTCTTC
cdr3_aa: CASSISSTDNEQFF